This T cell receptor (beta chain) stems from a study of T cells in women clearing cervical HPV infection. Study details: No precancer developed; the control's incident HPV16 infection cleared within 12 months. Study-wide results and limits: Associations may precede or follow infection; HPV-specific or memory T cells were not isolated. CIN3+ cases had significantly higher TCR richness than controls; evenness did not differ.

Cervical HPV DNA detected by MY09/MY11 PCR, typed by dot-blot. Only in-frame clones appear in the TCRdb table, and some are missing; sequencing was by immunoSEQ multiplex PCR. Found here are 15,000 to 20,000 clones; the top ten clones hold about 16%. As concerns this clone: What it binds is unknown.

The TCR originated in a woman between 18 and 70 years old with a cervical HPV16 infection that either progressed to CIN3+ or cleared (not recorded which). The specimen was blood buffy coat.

CDR3 DNA, as far as it was read: TGTGCCAGCAGCTTAACTGGCGGTCCCTACAATGAG. Its protein product is CASSLTGGPYNE. The complete CDR3 reads CASSLTGGPYNEQFF. The rearrangement joins TRBV13 to TRBJ2-1; D is ambiguous. The read is 3 residues too short to cover the CDR3 end, so that end is filled in from the germline J gene. The CDR3 loop spans 15 amino acids. V was cut by 2 bases and J by 2 bases, with 10 bases left in between. Per the germline V gene, CDR1 is PRHDT and CDR2 is FYEKMQ (reference sequence).